These 25 T cell receptor beta chains came from one sample sequenced in a study of T cells in Graves' hyperthyroidism and ophthalmopathy. The TCR beta CDR3 regions underwent amplification using RNA transcripts as the source. Initially, a first-round RT-PCR of the TCR CDR3 employed the HTBI primer set. Using its own MiXCR run on the multiplex PCR reads, TCRdb lists one record per CDR3 protein. Of fewer than 750,000 distinct CDR3 sequences in the sample, 40% to 55% were seen once. Sequencing used peripheral blood or thyroid tissue (not recorded which). Source of these receptors: a woman between 18 and 29 years old with Graves' hyperthyroidism.

This clonotype was seen at least ten times. V gene TRBV6-2 or TRBV6-3 combines with J gene TRBJ1-1; no clear D gene. V lost 6 bases and J 4 bases, leaving 24 bases between the germline ends. Germline assignment: CDR1 MNHEY and CDR2 SVGEGT. CDR3 length equals 17 residues. The CDR3 loop is CASRLAPHYRAVTEAFF. The DNA of the CDR3 is TGTGCCAGCAGGCTGGCCCCTCATTACCGGGCTGTCACTGAAGCTTTCTTT.

This clonotype has only one observation. V gene TRBV7-3 combines with J gene TRBJ2-7; 8 bases are a match to TRBD2. The CDR3 extends over 15 amino acids. Germline V gene lookup returns CDR1 SGHTA and CDR2 FQGTGA. V shed 5 bases and J 4 bases; nucleotides not matched to a gene: 10. Here the CDR3 DNA reads TGTGCCAGCAGCCCCTCAGCGGGAGTTTGGTACGAGCAGTACTTC. The encoded protein is CASSPSAGVWYEQYF.

This clonotype was recorded at least ten times. The chain has TRBV20-1 and TRBJ2-2; D possibly corresponds to TRBD1 (5 bases). Germline V gene data show CDR1 as DFQATT and CDR2 as SNEGSKA (reference sequence). The CDR3 is 15 residues long. V was cut by 3 bases and J by 6 bases, with 17 bases left in between. The CDR3 loop reads CSASIGGRVSGELFF. The CDR3 DNA follows: TGCAGTGCTAGCATCGGCGGCAGGGTGTCCGGGGAGCTGTTTTTT.

This clonotype has at least ten counts. The chain carries TRBV20-1 and TRBJ1-5; D unclear. Trimming left V 5 bases short and J 1 base short, with 12 bases between. The CDR3 totals 14 residues. Germline values: CDR1 DFQATT, CDR2 SNEGSKA (reference sequence). CDR3 coding DNA: TGCAGTGCTGAACCCGGGGAGAGCAATCAGCCCCAGCATTTT. As protein: CSAEPGESNQPQHF.

The CDR3: CASSLRSDTEAFF. The CDR3 region has the DNA TGTGCCAGCAGCTTAAGATCCGACACTGAAGCTTTCTTT. The chain carries TRBV7-9 and TRBJ1-1; D ambiguous. Germline V gene lookup returns CDR1 SEHNR and CDR2 FQNEAQ (reference sequence). CDR3 length: 13 amino acids. V was cut by 2 bases and J by 3 bases, with 7 bases left in between.

This clonotype was picked up many times. The rearrangement joins TRBV7-3 to TRBJ1-1; the D gene is possibly TRBD1 (5 bases). Deletions cut 4 bases from V and 1 base from J, with 10 bases between. Germline V lookup: CDR1 SGHTA, CDR2 FQGTGA. This CDR3 is built from 14 residues. The chain's CDR3 is CASSSGTGNTEAFF. CDR3 sequence (DNA): TGTGCCAGCAGCTCCGGGACGGGGAACACTGAAGCTTTCTTT.

A remark on this clonotype: This may be a read error, as it is one base from a much larger clone. The CDR3 loop reads CASSYLAGVARGYGQYF. CDR3 in DNA: TGTGCCAGCAGTTATCTGGCGGGAGTAGCGCGCGGCTACGGGCAGTACTTC. The chain recombines TRBV6-2 or TRBV6-3 with TRBJ2-7, with 7 positions matching TRBD2. The CDR3 has 17 amino acids. Germline assignment: CDR1 MNHEY and CDR2 SVGEGT.

Ten or more counts support this clonotype. The V call is TRBV18, the J call TRBJ1-2, with no clear D. The germline V gene has CDR1 KGHSH and CDR2 LQKENI. Trimming pared 2 bases from V and 7 bases from J, leaving 17 bases between. The CDR3 length is 15 residues. CDR3 amino acids: CASSPSEGDLAGYTF. In DNA, the CDR3 is TGTGCCAGCTCACCATCCGAGGGCGATCTCGCTGGCTACACCTTC. Filled out from reference TRBV18 and TRBJ1-2, the complete variable domain reads NAGVMQNPRHLVRRRGQEARLRCSPMKGHSHVYWYRQLPEEGLKFMVYLQKENIIDESGMPKERFSAEFPKEGPSILRIQQVVRGDSAAYFCASSPSEGDLAGYTFGSGTRLTVV.

Many counts were recorded for this clonotype. The chain couples TRBV7-6 to TRBJ2-5; 12 bases agree with TRBD2. The ends lost 8 bases at V and 4 bases at J; junction bases unmatched: 11. The germline gives CDR1 SGHVS, CDR2 FNYEAQ. There are 16 residues in the CDR3. The CDR3 sequence: CASGLAGGPGVETQYF. The CDR3 nucleotides are TGTGCCAGCGGGCTAGCGGGAGGGCCGGGAGTAGAGACCCAGTACTTC.

In the case of this clonotype: Sequence at one end of the junction differs from germline and may be a read error. The chain uses TRBV7-8 and TRBJ1-4, with D unresolved. This CDR3 has 16 residues. The germline V gene encodes CDR1 SGHVS and CDR2 FQNEAQ. CDR3 DNA sequence: TGTGCCAGCAGCCCCCCTGAGGGCGCAACTAATGAAGAACTGTTTTTT. This sequence encodes CASSPPEGATNEELFF.

This clonotype was counted once. A much larger clone differs by one base, so this may be a read error. V is TRBV20-1 and J is TRBJ2-7; the D gene could be TRBD1 or TRBD2 (5 bases each). The germline V gene encodes CDR1 DFQATT and CDR2 SNEGSKA (reference sequence). CDR3 length: 13 amino acids. Trimming removed 5 bases at V and 2 bases at J, with 13 bases between. Written as DNA, the CDR3 is TGCAGTGCTTTCGAGGGGATAACCTACGAGCAGTACTTC. Protein: CSAFEGITYEQYF.

This sequence joins TRBV29-1 and TRBJ1-5; possibly TRBD1 for D (5 bases). The CDR3 contains 11 residues. The ends were cut back, 0 bases at V and 14 bases at J, with 11 bases in the middle. Germline assignment: CDR1 SQVTM and CDR2 ANQGSEA. Written as DNA, the CDR3 is TGCAGCGTTGAAGATGGCGGGGACGAGCATTTT. Translating it yields CSVEDGGDEHF.

This clonotype has a count of ten or more. The chain carries TRBV2 and TRBJ2-2, with a tentative D call TRBD1 (5 bases). Trimming shortened V by 6 bases and J by 0 bases, and 11 bases separated the two germline ends. The CDR3 length is 15 residues. Germline CDR1 is SNHLY and CDR2 is FYNNEI. The CDR3 protein is CASSPQVSNTGELFF. In nucleotides, the CDR3 is TGTGCCAGCAGCCCACAGGTATCGAACACCGGGGAGCTGTTTTTT.

The chain is built from TRBV19 and TRBJ2-1; 13 bases fit TRBD2. The ends lost 7 bases at V and 0 bases at J; junction bases unmatched: 9. This CDR3 is 18 amino acids long. CDR1 and CDR2 from the germline V gene are LNHDA and SQIVND (reference sequence). The DNA of the CDR3 is TGTGCCAGTACCCCGGCCCGGACTAGCGGGAGCTCCTACAATGAGCAGTTCTTC. Its protein is CASTPARTSGSSYNEQFF.

This rearrangement joins TRBV6-5 to TRBJ2-7; 14 bases align to TRBD2. J was trimmed by 2 bases and V by 4 bases; bases with no gene match: 4. Germline CDR1 is MNHEY and CDR2 is SVGAGI. The CDR3 spans 16 residues. CDR3 residues: CASSSPGLAGAYEQYF. The CDR3 DNA reads TGTGCCAGCAGTTCCCCGGGACTAGCGGGAGCCTACGAGCAGTACTTC.

The V call is TRBV12-3 or TRBV12-4, the J call TRBJ1-2; TRBD1 might be the D (5 bases). V was shortened by 6 bases and J by 8 bases, with 13 bases between the two germline ends. The CDR3 has 12 residues. CDR3 coding DNA: TGTGCCAGCAGACCGGGACCGTGGGGCTACACCTTC. Protein sequence: CASRPGPWGYTF.

The gene calls are TRBV30 and TRBJ2-7; a possible D gene is TRBD1 (6 bases). Germline loops: CDR1 GTSNPN, CDR2 SVGIG (reference sequence). The CDR3 length is 13 residues. V dropped 1 base and J dropped 5 bases, with 12 bases sitting between them. CDR3 sequence: CAWSAGVAHEQYF. The CDR3 nucleotides are TGTGCCTGGAGTGCAGGGGTCGCCCACGAGCAGTACTTC.

This clonotype was counted ten times or more. The rearrangement links TRBV19 to TRBJ2-7; TRBD2 matches at 11 bases. V shed 6 bases and J 0 bases; nucleotides not matched to a gene: 7. The V gene's germline CDR1 is LNHDA and CDR2 SQIVND (reference sequence). The length of the CDR3 is 16 residues. The CDR3 sequence is CASSPGLAGSSYEQYF. CDR3 sequence (DNA): TGTGCCAGTAGCCCTGGACTAGCGGGCTCCTCCTACGAGCAGTACTTC.

This sequence joins TRBV10-3 and TRBJ1-1, with D uncertain. The CDR3 length is 18 residues. CDR1 and CDR2 from the germline V gene are ENHRY and SYGVKD. V shed 3 bases and J shed 3 bases, with 23 bases lying between them. CDR3 amino acids: CAISDGRARSYGYTEAFF. CDR3 sequence (DNA): TGTGCCATCAGTGATGGAAGGGCACGGAGCTATGGCTACACTGAAGCTTTCTTT.

This clonotype appeared many times. CDR3 loop: CASGAGPETQYF. CDR3 in DNA: TGTGCCAGCGGGGCCGGGCCGGAGACCCAGTACTTC. The chain is built from TRBV27 and TRBJ2-5, with D perhaps TRBD1 (5 bases). There are 12 residues in the CDR3. Per the germline V gene, CDR1 is MNHEY and CDR2 is SMNVEV (reference sequence). The V end lost 8 bases, the J end lost 5 bases, and 12 bases lay between the germline ends.

The J gene is TRBJ1-6, the V gene TRBV15; the D is unclear. CDR1 is LNHNV, CDR2 YYDKDF, per germline (reference sequence). The length of the CDR3 is 18 residues. Trimming left V 3 bases short and J 7 bases short, with 22 bases between. In DNA form, the CDR3 reads TGTGCCACCAGCAGCTTAACTACGGTGGAAGTATTGAATTCACCCCTCCACTTT. Translating it yields CATSSLTTVEVLNSPLHF.

This clonotype was seen at least ten times. The chain employs TRBV20-1 and TRBJ2-5; no clear D. V lost 2 bases and J 5 bases, leaving 12 bases between the germline ends. This CDR3 has 13 amino acids. Germline assignment: CDR1 DFQATT and CDR2 SNEGSKA (reference sequence). The chain's CDR3 is CSARFGSAETQYF. The CDR3 DNA follows: TGCAGTGCTAGATTCGGATCCGCTGAGACCCAGTACTTC.

The V call is TRBV13, the J call TRBJ2-5; tentatively, D is TRBD1 (6 bases). This CDR3 contains 15 residues. V dropped 1 base and J dropped 9 bases, with 18 bases sitting between them. CDR1 is PRHDT, CDR2 FYEKMQ, per germline (reference sequence). The DNA for the CDR3 is TGTGCCAGCAGCTTAGCTCGACGGAGAGGACAGCCCCAGTACTTC. This translates into CASSLARRRGQPQYF.

V usage is TRBV2 and J usage is TRBJ2-4; D gene uncertain. Germline V gene data show CDR1 as SNHLY and CDR2 as FYNNEI. Between the trimmed V and J ends, which lost 8 bases and 2 bases, there was a span of 13 bases. The CDR3 covers 14 residues. This CDR3 reads CASRSTDTKNIQYF. The CDR3 region has the DNA TGTGCCAGCCGTTCTACGGATACCAAAAACATTCAGTACTTC.

This clonotype was seen many times. The chain uses TRBV20-1 and TRBJ1-3; tentative D call: TRBD1 (6 bases). V dropped 6 bases and J dropped 0 bases, with 12 bases sitting between them. In germline, CDR1 is DFQATT, CDR2 SNEGSKA (reference sequence). The CDR3 has 14 amino acids. As DNA, the CDR3 is TGCAGTGCCGGAACAGGGAGCTCTGGAAACACCATATATTTT. This gives the protein CSAGTGSSGNTIYF.